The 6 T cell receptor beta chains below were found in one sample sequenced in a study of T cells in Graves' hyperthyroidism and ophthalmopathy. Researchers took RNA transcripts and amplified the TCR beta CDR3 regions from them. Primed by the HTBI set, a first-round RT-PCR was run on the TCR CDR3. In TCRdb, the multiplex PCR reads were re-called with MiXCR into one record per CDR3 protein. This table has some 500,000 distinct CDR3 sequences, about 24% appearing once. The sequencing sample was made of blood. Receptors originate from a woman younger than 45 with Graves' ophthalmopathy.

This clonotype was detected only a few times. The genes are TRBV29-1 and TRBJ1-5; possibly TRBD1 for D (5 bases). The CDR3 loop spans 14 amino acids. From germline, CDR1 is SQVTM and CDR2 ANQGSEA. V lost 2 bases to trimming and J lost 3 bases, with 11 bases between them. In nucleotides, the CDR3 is TGCAGCGTTGAACTCGGGACGGCCAATCAGCCCCAGCATTTT. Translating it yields CSVELGTANQPQHF.

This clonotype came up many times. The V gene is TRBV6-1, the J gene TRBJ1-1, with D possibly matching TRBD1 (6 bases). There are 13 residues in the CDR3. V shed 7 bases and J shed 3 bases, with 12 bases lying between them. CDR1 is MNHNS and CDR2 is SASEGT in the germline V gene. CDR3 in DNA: TGTGCCAGCAATGCCGCAGGGGACACTGAAGCTTTCTTT. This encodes CASNAAGDTEAFF.

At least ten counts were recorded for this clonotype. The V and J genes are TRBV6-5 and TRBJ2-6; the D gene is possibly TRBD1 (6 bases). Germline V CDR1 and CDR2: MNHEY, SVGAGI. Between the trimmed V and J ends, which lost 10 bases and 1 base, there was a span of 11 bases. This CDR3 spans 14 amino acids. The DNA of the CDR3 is TGTGCCACCGAACAGGGTTCTGGGGCCAACGTCCTGACTTTC. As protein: CATEQGSGANVLTF.

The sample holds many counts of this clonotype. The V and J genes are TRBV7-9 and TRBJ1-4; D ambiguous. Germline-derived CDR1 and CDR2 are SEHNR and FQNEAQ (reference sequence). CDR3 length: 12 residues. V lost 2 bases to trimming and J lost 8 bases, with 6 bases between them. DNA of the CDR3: TGTGCCAGCAGCTTAAGTACGGAAAAACTGTTTTTT. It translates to CASSLSTEKLFF.

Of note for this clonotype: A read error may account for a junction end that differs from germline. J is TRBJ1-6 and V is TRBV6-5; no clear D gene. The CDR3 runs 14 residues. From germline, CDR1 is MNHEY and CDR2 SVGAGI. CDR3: CASSYARGDSLLHF. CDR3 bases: TGTGCCAGCAGTTACGCTCGGGGAGATTCACTCCTCCACTTT.

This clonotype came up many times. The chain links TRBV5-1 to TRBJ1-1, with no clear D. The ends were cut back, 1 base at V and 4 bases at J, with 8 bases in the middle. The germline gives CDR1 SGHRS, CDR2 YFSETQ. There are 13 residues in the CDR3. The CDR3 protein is CASSLMGSTEAFF. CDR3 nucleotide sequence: TGCGCCAGCAGCTTGATGGGGAGCACTGAAGCTTTCTTT.